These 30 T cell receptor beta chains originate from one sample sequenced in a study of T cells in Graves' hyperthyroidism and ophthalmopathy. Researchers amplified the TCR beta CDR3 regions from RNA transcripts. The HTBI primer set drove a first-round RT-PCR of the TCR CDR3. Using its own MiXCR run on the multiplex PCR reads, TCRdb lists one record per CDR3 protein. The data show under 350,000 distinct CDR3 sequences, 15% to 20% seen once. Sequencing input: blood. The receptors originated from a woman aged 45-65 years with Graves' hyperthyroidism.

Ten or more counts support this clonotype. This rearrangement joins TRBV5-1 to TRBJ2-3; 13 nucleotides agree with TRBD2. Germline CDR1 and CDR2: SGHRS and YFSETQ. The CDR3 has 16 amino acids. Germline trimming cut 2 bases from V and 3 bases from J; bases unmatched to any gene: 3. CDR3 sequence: CASSFGLAGVTDTQYF. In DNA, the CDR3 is TGCGCCAGCAGCTTCGGACTAGCGGGAGTTACAGATACGCAGTATTTT.

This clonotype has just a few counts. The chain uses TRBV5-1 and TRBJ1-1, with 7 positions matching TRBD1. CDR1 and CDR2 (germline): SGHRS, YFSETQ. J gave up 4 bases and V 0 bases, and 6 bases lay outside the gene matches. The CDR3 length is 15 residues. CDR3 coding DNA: TGCGCCAGCAGCTTGGATGGCAGGGGGAGCACTGAAGCTTTCTTT. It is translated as CASSLDGRGSTEAFF.

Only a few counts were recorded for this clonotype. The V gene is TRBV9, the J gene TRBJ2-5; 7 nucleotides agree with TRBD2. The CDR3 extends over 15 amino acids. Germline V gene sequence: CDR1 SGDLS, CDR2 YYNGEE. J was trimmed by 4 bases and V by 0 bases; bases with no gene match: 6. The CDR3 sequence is CASSVAPGGLETQYF. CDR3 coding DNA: TGTGCCAGCAGCGTAGCTCCGGGGGGTTTAGAGACCCAGTACTTC.

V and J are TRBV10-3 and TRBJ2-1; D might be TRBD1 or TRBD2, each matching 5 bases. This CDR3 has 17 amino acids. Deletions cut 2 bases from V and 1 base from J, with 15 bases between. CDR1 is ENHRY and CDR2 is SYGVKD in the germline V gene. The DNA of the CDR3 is TGTGCCATCAGTGAGACCTCACGGGGACGATCCTACAATGAGCAGTTCTTC. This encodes CAISETSRGRSYNEQFF.

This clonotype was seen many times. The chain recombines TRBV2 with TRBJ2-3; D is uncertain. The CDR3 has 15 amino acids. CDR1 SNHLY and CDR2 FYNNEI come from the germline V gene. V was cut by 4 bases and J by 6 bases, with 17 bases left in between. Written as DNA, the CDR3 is TGTGCCAGCAGTGCGCCCGGACGGCCCATGGATACGCAGTATTTT. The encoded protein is CASSAPGRPMDTQYF.

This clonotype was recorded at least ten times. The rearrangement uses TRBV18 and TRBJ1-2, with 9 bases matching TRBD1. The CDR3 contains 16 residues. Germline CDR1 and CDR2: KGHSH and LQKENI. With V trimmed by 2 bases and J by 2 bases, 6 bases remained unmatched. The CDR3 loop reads CASSPTQGQGNYGYTF. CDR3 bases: TGTGCCAGCTCACCAACTCAGGGACAGGGCAACTATGGCTACACCTTC.

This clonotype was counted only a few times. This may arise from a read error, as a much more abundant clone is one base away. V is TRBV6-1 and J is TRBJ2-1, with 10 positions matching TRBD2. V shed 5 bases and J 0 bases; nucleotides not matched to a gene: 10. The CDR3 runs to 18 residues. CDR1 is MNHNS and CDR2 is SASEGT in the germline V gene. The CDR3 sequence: CASSHLLAGSSSYNEQFF. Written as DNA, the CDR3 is TGTGCCAGCAGTCACTTACTAGCGGGATCGAGCTCCTACAATGAGCAGTTCTTC.

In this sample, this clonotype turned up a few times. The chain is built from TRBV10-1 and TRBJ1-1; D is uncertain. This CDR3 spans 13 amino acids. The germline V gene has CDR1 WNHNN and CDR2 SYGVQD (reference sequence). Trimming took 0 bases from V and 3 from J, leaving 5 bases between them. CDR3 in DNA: TGCGCCAGCAGTGAGTCTGGATACACTGAAGCTTTCTTT. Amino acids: CASSESGYTEAFF.

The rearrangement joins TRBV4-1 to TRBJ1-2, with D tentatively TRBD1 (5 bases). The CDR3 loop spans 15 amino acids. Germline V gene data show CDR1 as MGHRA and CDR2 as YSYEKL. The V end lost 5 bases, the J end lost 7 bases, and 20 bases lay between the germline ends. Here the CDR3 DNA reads TGCGCCAGCAGCTTCCGCGGTTCCGGGGCGTCTGGCTACACCTTC. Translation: CASSFRGSGASGYTF.

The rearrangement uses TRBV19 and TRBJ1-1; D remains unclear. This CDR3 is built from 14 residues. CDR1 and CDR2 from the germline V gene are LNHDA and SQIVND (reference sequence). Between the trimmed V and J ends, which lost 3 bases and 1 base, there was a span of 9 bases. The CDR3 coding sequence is TGTGCCAGTAGTATTTCTTCCGGGAACACTGAAGCTTTCTTT. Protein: CASSISSGNTEAFF. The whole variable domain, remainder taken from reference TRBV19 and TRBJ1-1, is DGGITQSPKYLFRKEGQNVTLSCEQNLNHDAMYWYRQDPGQGLRLIYYSQIVNDFQKGDIAEGYSVSREKKESFPLTVTSAQKNPTAFYLCASSISSGNTEAFFGQGTRLTVV.

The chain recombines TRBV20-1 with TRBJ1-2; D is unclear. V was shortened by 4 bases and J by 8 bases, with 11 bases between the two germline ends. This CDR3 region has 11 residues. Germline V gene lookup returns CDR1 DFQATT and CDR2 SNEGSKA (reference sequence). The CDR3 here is CSATNYLGYTF. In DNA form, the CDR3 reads TGCAGTGCTACAAACTACCTCGGCTACACCTTC.

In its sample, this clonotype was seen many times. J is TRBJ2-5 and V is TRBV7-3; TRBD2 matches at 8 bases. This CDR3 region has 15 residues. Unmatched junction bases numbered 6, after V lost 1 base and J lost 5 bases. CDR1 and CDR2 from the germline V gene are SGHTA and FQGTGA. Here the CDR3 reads CASSLKEAGVETQYF. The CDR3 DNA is TGTGCCAGCAGCTTAAAGGAAGCGGGGGTTGAGACCCAGTACTTC. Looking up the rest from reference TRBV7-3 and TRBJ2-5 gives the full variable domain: GAGVSQTPSNKVTEKGKYVELRCDPISGHTALYWYRQSLGQGPEFLIYFQGTGAADDSGLPNDRFFAVRPEGSVSTLKIQRTERGDSAVYLCASSLKEAGVETQYFGPGTRLLVL.

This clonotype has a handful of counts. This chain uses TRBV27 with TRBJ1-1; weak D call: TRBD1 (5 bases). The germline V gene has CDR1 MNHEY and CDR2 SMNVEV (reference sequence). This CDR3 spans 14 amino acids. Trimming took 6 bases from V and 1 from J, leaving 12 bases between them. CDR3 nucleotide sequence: TGTGCCAGCAGAGAGACAGTCGCGAACACTGAAGCTTTCTTT. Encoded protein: CASRETVANTEAFF.

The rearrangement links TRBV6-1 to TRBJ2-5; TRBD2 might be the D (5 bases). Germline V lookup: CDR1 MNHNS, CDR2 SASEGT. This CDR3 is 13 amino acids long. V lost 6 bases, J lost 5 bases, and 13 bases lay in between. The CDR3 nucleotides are TGTGCCAGCAGGCTGGGAGTGGAGGAGACCCAGTACTTC. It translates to CASRLGVEETQYF.

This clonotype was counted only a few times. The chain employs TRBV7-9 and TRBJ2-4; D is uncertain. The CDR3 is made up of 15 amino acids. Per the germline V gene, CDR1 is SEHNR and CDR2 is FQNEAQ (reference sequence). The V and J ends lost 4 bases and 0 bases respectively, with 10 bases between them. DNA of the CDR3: TGTGCCAGCAGCTCGGGCGGTATAGCCAAAAACATTCAGTACTTC. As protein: CASSSGGIAKNIQYF. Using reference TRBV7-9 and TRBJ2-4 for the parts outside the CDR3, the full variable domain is DTGVSQNPRHKITKRGQNVTFRCDPISEHNRLYWYRQTLGQGPEFLTYFQNEAQLEKSRLLSDRFSAERPKGSFSTLEIQRTEQGDSAMYLCASSSGGIAKNIQYFGAGTRLSVL.

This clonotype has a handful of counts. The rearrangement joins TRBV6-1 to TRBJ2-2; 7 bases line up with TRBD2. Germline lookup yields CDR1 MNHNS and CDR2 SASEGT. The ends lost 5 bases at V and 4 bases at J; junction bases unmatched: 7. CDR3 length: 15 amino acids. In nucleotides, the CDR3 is TGTGCCAGCAGTCCCCTGGGCGGGGGCACCGGGGAGCTGTTTTTT. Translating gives CASSPLGGGTGELFF.

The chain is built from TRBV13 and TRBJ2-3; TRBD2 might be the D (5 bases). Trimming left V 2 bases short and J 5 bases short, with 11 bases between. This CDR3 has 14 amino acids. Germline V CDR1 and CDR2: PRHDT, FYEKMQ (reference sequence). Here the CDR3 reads CASSLRPEGDTQYF. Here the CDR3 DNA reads TGTGCCAGCAGCTTACGACCCGAGGGAGATACGCAGTATTTT.

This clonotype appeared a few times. CDR3 protein: CASSAAGDRGQYF. CDR3 coding DNA: TGTGCCAGCAGTGCGGCAGGGGATCGTGGGCAGTACTTC. The chain joins TRBV2 to TRBJ2-7; a weak D match, TRBD1 (6 bases). V lost 4 bases, J lost 9 bases, and 16 bases lay in between. This CDR3 has 13 residues. Germline V gives CDR1 SNHLY, CDR2 FYNNEI.

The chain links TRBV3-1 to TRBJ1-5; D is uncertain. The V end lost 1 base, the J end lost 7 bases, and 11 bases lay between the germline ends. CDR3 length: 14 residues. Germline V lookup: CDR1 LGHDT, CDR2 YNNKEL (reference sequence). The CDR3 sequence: CASSQVMDRQPQHF. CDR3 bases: TGTGCCAGCAGCCAAGTTATGGACCGACAGCCCCAGCATTTT.

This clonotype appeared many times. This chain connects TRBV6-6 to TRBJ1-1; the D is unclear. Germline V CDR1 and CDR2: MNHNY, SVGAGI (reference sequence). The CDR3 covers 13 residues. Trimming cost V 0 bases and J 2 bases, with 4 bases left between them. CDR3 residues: CASSYSINTEAFF. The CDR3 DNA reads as TGTGCCAGCAGTTACTCGATTAACACTGAAGCTTTCTTT.

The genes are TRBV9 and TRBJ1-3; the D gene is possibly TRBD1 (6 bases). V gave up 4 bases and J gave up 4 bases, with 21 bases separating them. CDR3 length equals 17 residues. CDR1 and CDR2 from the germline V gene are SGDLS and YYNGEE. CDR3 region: CASSFTPPGVSGNTIYF. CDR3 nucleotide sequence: TGTGCCAGCAGCTTTACCCCACCAGGGGTGTCGGGAAACACCATATATTTT.

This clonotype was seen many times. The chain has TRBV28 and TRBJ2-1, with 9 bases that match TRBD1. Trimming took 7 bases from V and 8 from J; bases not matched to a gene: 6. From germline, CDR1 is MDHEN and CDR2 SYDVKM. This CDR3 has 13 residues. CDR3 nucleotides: TGTGCCAGCATAGAAAGGACAGGGGATGAGCAGTTCTTC. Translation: CASIERTGDEQFF.

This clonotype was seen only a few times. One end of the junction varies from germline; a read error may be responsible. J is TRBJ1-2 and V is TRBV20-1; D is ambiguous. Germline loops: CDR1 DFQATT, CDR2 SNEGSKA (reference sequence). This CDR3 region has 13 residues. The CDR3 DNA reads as TGCAGTGCTGGAGACCAAGTTTACTATGGCTACACCTTC. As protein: CSAGDQVYYGYTF.

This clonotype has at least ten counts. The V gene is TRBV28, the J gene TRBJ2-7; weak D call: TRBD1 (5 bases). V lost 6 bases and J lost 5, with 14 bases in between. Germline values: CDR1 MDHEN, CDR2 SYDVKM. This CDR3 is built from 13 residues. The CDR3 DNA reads TGTGCCAGCAGCCCGTGGTGGGGCGACGAGCAGTACTTC. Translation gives CASSPWWGDEQYF.

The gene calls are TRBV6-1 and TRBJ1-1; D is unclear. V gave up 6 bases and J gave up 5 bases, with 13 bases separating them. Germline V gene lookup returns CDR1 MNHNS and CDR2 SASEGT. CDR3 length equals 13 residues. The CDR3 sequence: CASRRAAGTEAFF. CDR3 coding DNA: TGTGCCAGCAGACGGGCCGCCGGGACTGAAGCTTTCTTT.

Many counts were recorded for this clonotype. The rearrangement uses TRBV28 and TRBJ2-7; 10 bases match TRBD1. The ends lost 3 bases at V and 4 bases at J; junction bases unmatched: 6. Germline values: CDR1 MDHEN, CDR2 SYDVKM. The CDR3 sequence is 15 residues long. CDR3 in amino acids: CASSLYGDRGYEQYF. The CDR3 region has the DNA TGTGCCAGCAGTTTGTATGGGGACAGGGGTTACGAGCAGTACTTC.

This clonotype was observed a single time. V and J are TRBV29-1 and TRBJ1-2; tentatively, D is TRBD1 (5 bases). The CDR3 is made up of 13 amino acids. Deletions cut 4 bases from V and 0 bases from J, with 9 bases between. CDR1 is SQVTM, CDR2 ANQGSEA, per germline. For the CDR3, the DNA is TGCAGCGTTGTCGGGGGTCCTAACTATGGCTACACCTTC. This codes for CSVVGGPNYGYTF.

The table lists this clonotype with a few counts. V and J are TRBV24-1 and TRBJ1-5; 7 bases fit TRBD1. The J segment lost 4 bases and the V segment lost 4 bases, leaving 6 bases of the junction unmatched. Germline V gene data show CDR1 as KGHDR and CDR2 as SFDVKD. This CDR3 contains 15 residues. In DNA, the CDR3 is TGTGCCACCAGTGACTCGACAGGGCCAAATCAGCCCCAGCATTTT. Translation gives CATSDSTGPNQPQHF.

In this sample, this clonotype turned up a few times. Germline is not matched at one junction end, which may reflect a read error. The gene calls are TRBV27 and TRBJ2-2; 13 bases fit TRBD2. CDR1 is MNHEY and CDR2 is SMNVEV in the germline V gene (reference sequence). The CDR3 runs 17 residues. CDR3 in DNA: TGTGCCAGCAGTTCCCCACTAGCGGGGGGGCTCGGCGGGAAGCTGTTTTTT. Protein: CASSSPLAGGLGGKLFF.

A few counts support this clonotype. DNA of the CDR3: TGCGCCAGCAGCTTGCGGGAGGGCCTATACAATGAGCAGTTCTTC. Encoded protein: CASSLREGLYNEQFF. The chain recombines TRBV5-1 with TRBJ2-1; 8 bases agree with TRBD2. CDR3 length: 15 amino acids. V trimming: 1 base; J trimming: 4 bases; junction bases outside the gene matches: 4. Germline values: CDR1 SGHRS, CDR2 YFSETQ. The full variable domain, in which reference TRBV5-1 and TRBJ2-1 provide the parts outside the CDR3, is KAGVTQTPRYLIKTRGQQVTLSCSPISGHRSVSWYQQTPGQGLQFLFEYFSETQRNKGNFPGRFSGRQFSNSRSEMNVSTLELGDSALYLCASSLREGLYNEQFFGPGTRLTVL.